The 16 T cell receptor beta chains listed next were all sequenced from one sample in a study of CD8+CD57+ T cells in acquired aplastic anemia (dated by TCRdb to between 2018 and 2020). The reads were generated on an Illumina HiSeq 2000. Genomic DNA served as template for TCR beta VDJ combination and CDR3 sequence profiling. Using fastp at Q25 and MiXCR, TCRdb reprocessed the public reads and kept productive beta chains. Rows matching on CDR3 protein sequence are summarized as one entry with the most common DNA and genes. Here the sample has around 200,000 distinct CDR3 sequences; more than 60% occur a single time. About 44% of the sample is held by the ten biggest clonotypes. Patients chosen for sequencing had shown expansion of CD8+CD57+ cells by flow cytometry. Input material: sorted CD4+, CD8+, or CD8+CD57+ T cells (not recorded which) from PBMCs. The receptors shown here come from a human donor with aplastic anemia.

In its sample, this clonotype was seen a few times. The chain recombines TRBV7-9 with TRBJ2-5; TRBD2 matches at 8 bases. Per the germline V gene, CDR1 is SEHNR and CDR2 is FQNEAQ (reference sequence). This CDR3 spans 14 amino acids. V was pared by 5 bases and J by 5 bases, with 7 bases of the junction left unmatched. Here the CDR3 reads CASSPAGGYETQYF. The CDR3 DNA reads as TGTGCCAGCAGCCCCGCGGGGGGCTATGAGACCCAGTACTTC.

With respect to this clonotype: One end of the junction fails to match germline, which may point to a read error. The chain links TRBV20-1 to TRBJ1-5; a possible D gene is TRBD1 (5 bases). The CDR3 extends over 13 amino acids. From germline, CDR1 is DFQATT and CDR2 SNEGSKA (reference sequence). The CDR3 is CSAKQDTVQPQHF. The CDR3 coding sequence is TGCAGCGCTAAGCAGGACACGGTACAGCCCCAGCATTTT.

V gene TRBV7-9 combines with J gene TRBJ1-1; D is ambiguous. The V gene lost 2 bases and the J gene lost 1 base, with 8 bases spanning the gap. The CDR3 covers 14 residues. Looked up from germline, CDR1 is SEHNR and CDR2 is FQNEAQ (reference sequence). The CDR3: CASSLRSANTEAFF. The DNA of the CDR3 is TGTGCCAGCAGCTTAAGGTCGGCGAACACTGAAGCTTTCTTT.

This clonotype was counted ten times or more. This rearrangement joins TRBV4-1 to TRBJ2-7, with D possibly matching TRBD2 (7 bases). The CDR3 consists of 14 residues. The germline V and J ends were trimmed by 6 bases and 5 bases, with 17 bases remaining between them. Germline loops: CDR1 MGHRA, CDR2 YSYEKL. CDR3 loop: CASRDRGASDEQYF. The CDR3 DNA follows: TGCGCCAGCAGGGATCGGGGGGCATCGGACGAGCAGTACTTC.

Comment on this clonotype: One end of the junction fails to match germline, which may point to a read error. The chain's CDR3 is CASSLVDRYTDTQYF. CDR3 coding DNA: TGTGCCAGTAGCTTAGTGGACAGATACACAGATACGCAGTATTTT. The chain employs TRBV7-6 and TRBJ2-3, with a weak D call TRBD1 (6 bases). The CDR3 spans 15 residues. CDR1 is SGHVS and CDR2 is FNYEAQ in the germline V gene.

This clonotype showed up many times. The V call is TRBV7-8, the J call TRBJ2-3; D call uncertain. The CDR3 extends over 16 amino acids. V dropped 1 base and J dropped 1 base, with 12 bases sitting between them. Germline V gene data show CDR1 as SGHVS and CDR2 as FQNEAQ. CDR3: CASSLGYGLGTDTQYF. DNA for the CDR3: TGTGCCAGCAGCTTAGGTTACGGGCTTGGCACAGATACGCAGTATTTT.

There are a few counts of this clonotype. V and J are TRBV7-6 and TRBJ2-7; the D is unclear. The germline V gene encodes CDR1 SGHVS and CDR2 FNYEAQ. The CDR3 is 14 residues long. Between the trimmed V and J ends, which lost 5 bases and 3 bases, there was a span of 14 bases. The CDR3 bases are TGTGCCAGCAGCCCGCTTGACACGTTCTACGAGCAGTACTTC. Its protein is CASSPLDTFYEQYF.

As for this clonotype: A junction boundary mismatches the germline segment, possibly from a read error. The CDR3, as DNA: TGTGCTAGCAGCTTAGACCCGGCAGGGCTGGAGACCCAGTACTTC. Protein product: CASSLDPAGLETQYF. J is TRBJ2-5 and V is TRBV7-7, with D possibly matching TRBD1 (5 bases). This CDR3 has 15 residues. Germline V CDR1 and CDR2: SSHAT, FNYEAQ (reference sequence).

This clonotype has only a few counts. J is TRBJ2-2 and V is TRBV19, with D unclear. Per the germline V gene, CDR1 is LNHDA and CDR2 is SQIVND (reference sequence). The CDR3 totals 9 residues. The CDR3 loop reads CANTGELFF. The CDR3 bases are TGTGCGAACACCGGGGAGCTGTTTTTT. The entire variable domain, with the rest obtained from reference TRBV19 and TRBJ2-2, is as follows: DGGITQSPKYLFRKEGQNVTLSCEQNLNHDAMYWYRQDPGQGLRLIYYSQIVNDFQKGDIAEGYSVSREKKESFPLTVTSAQKNPTAFYLCANTGELFFGEGSRLTVL.

This clonotype was seen a single time. The rearrangement links TRBV7-2 to TRBJ1-6; D may be TRBD1 (5 bases). Germline CDR1 is SGHTA and CDR2 is FQGNSA. V lost 3 bases and J lost 6, with 9 bases in between. This CDR3 is built from 14 residues. The CDR3 loop reads CASSFAQGNSPLHF. The CDR3 DNA is TGTGCCAGCAGCTTTGCCCAGGGTAATTCACCCCTCCACTTT.

This sequence joins TRBV6-5 and TRBJ1-5; D perhaps matches TRBD1 (5 bases). The CDR3 has 13 amino acids. V was shortened by 4 bases and J by 6 bases, with 10 bases between the two germline ends. CDR1 and CDR2 (germline): MNHEY, SVGAGI. CDR3 DNA sequence: TGTGCCAGCAGTTCAAGGGGAAGTCAGCCCCAGCATTTT. Translated: CASSSRGSQPQHF.

This clonotype was found once. No conserved phenylalanine or tryptophan ends this CDR3, so it is likely a read error. The CDR3 region is CASSTLSSQPQHL. The DNA for the CDR3 is TGTGCCAGTAGTACCCTTTCAAGTCAGCCCCAGCATCTT. The chain couples TRBV19 to TRBJ1-5, with D unclear. There are 13 residues in the CDR3. Looked up from germline, CDR1 is LNHDA and CDR2 is SQIVND (reference sequence). V shed 4 bases and J shed 6 bases, with 10 bases lying between them.

V gene TRBV6-1 combines with J gene TRBJ2-5; the match to TRBD2 covers 8 bases. V gave up 4 bases and J gave up 5 bases; unmatched junction bases: 6. Germline loops: CDR1 MNHNS, CDR2 SASEGT. The CDR3 extends over 14 amino acids. CDR3 sequence: CASSASGGWETQYF. CDR3 bases: TGTGCCAGCAGTGCCTCGGGAGGGTGGGAGACCCAGTACTTC.

This chain links TRBV10-3 with TRBJ2-2, with unresolved D. In germline, CDR1 is ENHRY, CDR2 SYGVKD. With 2 bases removed from V and 5 bases from J, the gap between germline ends came to 9 bases. This CDR3 spans 14 amino acids. The CDR3 DNA sequence: TGTGCCATCAGTGAGGGTTTACGAACCGGGGAGCTGTTTTTT. It translates to CAISEGLRTGELFF.

In its sample, this clonotype was seen many times. The chain joins TRBV3-1 to TRBJ2-7, with 10 bases fitting TRBD2. The V gene's germline CDR1 is LGHDT and CDR2 YNNKEL (reference sequence). V lost 1 base to trimming and J lost 2 bases; unmatched junction nucleotides: 5. The CDR3 contains 16 residues. This CDR3 reads CASSQGLAGAAYEQYF. The CDR3 DNA is TGTGCCAGCAGCCAAGGGCTAGCGGGGGCCGCCTACGAGCAGTACTTC.

The sample holds one count of this clonotype. The chain combines TRBV19 with TRBJ1-5; D uncertain. Germline V gene data show CDR1 as LNHDA and CDR2 as SQIVND (reference sequence). Between the trimmed V and J ends, which lost 5 bases and 0 bases, there was a span of 11 bases. This CDR3 spans 15 amino acids. Written as DNA, the CDR3 is TGTGCCAGTAGTCCGGTGGTAAATAGCAATCAGCCCCAGCATTTT. The encoded protein is CASSPVVNSNQPQHF.